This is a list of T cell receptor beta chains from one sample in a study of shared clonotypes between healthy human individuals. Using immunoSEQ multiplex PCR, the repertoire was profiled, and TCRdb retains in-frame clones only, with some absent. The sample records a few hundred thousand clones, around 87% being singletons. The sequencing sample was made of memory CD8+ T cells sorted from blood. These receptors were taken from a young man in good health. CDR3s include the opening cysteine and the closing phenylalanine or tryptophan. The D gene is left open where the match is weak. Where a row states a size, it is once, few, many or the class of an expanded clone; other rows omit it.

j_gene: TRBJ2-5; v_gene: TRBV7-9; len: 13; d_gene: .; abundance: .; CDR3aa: CASSFGDEETQYF; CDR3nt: TGTGCCAGCAGCTTTGGTGACGAAGAGACCCAGTACTTC
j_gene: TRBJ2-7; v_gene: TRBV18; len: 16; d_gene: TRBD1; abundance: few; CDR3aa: CASSPTPGQGYYEQYF; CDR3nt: TGTGCCAGCTCACCAACACCGGGACAGGGGTACTACGAGCAGTACTTC
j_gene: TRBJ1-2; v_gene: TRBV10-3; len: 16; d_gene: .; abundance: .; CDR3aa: CAISEFDWGDQYGYTF; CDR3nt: TGTGCCATCAGTGAGTTCGATTGGGGGGACCAGTATGGCTACACCTTC
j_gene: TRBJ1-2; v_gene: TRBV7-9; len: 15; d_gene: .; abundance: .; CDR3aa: CASSSTPGRGYGYTF; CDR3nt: TGTGCCAGCAGCTCCACACCGGGCCGTGGGTATGGCTACACCTTC
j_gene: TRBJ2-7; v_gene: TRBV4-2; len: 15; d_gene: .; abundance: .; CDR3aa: CASSQETPLSYEQYF; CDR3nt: TGTGCCAGCAGCCAAGAGACTCCCCTTTCCTACGAGCAGTACTTC
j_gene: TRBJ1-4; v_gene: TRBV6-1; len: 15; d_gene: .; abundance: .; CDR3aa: CASTKIGGGSEKLFF; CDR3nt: TGTGCCAGCACCAAAATCGGGGGAGGCAGTGAAAAACTGTTTTTT
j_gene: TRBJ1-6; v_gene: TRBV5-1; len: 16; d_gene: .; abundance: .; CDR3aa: CASSPQGRTRNSPLHF; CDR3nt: TGCGCCAGCAGCCCCCAGGGCCGTACCCGAAATTCACCCCTCCACTTT
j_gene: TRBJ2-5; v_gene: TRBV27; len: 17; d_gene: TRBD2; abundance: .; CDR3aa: CASSLRTSGALQETQYF; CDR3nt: TGTGCCAGCAGTCTACGGACTAGCGGGGCCTTACAAGAGACCCAGTACTTC
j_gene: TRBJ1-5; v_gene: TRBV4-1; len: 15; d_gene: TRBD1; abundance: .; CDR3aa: CASSQEQGYNQPQHF; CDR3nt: TGCGCCAGCAGCCAAGAACAGGGGTACAATCAGCCCCAGCATTTT
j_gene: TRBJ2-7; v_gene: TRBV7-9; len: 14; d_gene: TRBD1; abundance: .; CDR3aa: CASSPGDRGYEQYF; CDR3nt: TGTGCCAGCAGCCCCGGCGACAGGGGCTACGAGCAGTACTTC
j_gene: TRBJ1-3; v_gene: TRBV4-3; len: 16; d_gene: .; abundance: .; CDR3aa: CASSQDHRNSGNTIYF; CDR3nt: TGCGCCAGCAGCCAAGACCACAGGAACTCTGGAAACACCATATATTTT
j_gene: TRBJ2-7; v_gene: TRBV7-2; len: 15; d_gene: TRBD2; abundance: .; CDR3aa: CASSYLAGGLYEQYF; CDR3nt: TGTGCCAGCAGCTATTTAGCGGGAGGATTGTACGAGCAGTACTTC